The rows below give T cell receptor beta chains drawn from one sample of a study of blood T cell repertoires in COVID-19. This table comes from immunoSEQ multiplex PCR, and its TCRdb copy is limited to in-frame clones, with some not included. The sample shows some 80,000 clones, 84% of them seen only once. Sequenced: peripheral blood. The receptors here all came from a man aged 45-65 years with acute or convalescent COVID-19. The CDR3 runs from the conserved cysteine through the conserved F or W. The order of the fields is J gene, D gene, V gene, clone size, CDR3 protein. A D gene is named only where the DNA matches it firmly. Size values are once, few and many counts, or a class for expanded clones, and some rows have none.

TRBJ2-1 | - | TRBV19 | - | CASSFRDTYYNEQFF
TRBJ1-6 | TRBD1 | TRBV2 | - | CASSFGQGNSPLHF
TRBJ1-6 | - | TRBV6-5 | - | CASRRTLSPLHF
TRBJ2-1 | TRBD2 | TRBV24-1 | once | CATGGLAGNEQFF
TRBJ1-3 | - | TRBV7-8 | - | CASSLQTVSSGNTIYF
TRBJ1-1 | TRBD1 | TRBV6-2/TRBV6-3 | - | CASSGTDNEAFF
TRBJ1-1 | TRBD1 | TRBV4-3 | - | CASSQDDRGAFF
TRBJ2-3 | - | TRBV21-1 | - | CASSIIPGQGYGTSGTWAQYF
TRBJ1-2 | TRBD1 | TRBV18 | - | CASSLRTGSLANYGYTF
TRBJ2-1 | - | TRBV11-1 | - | CASSLGPGNEQFF
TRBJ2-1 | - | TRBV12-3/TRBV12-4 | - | CASSAGAEQFF
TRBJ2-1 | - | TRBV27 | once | CASRGQGGDNEQFF
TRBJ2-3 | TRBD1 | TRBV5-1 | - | CASSLEPLGQLSTDTQYF
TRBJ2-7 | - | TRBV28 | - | CASSLQGGEQYF
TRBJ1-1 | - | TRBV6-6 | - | CASSPLGGEPEAFF
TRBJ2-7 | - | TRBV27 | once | CASSLRESYEQYF
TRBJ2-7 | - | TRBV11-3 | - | CASRSIGGSYEQYF
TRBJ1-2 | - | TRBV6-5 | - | CASRPSAGFGYGYTF
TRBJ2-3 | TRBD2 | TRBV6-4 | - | CASSDHSGGASDTQYF
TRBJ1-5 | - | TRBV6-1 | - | CASSVHYGTPKGQPQHF
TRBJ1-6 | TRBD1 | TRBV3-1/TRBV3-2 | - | CASSNRQGKSPLHF
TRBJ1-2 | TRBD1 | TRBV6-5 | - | CASSYRRTGNYGYTF
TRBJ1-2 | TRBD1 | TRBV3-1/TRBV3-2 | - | CASSQDPPRTGLIYGYTF
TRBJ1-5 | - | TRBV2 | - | CASSPRQVGNQPQHF
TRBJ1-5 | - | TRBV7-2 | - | CASSLVVGSNQPQHF
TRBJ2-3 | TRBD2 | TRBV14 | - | CASSQQPPGLAGPRGDTQYF
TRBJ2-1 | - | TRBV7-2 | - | CASSLIRTAGEQFF
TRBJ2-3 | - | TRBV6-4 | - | CASSGSGEATDTQYF
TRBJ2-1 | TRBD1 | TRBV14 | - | CASTPGTGGALVQFF
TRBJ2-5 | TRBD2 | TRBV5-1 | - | CASSLPPSGGAKTQYF
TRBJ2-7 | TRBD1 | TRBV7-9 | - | CASSSHRGEEQYF
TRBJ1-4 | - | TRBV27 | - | CASGPIVATNEKLFF
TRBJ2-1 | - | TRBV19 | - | CASSISGYNEQFF
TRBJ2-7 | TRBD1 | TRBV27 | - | CASSDTGGASLYEQYF
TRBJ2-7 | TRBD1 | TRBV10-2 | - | CASSGNTGDEQYF
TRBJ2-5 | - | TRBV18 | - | CASSPSGEETQYF
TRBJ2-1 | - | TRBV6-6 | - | CATQRGGNEQFF
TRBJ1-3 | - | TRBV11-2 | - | CASTLNFGNTIYF
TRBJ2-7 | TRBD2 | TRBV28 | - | CASSSTSGADEQYF
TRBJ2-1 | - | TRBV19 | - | CASSIEAGSSYNEQFF
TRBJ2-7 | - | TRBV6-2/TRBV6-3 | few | CASSYTSAGTYEQYF
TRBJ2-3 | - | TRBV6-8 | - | CASSYSFCGSTDTQYF
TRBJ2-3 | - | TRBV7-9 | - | CASSPQRPRTDTQYF
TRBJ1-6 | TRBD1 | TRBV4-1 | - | CASSQGTGANSPLHF
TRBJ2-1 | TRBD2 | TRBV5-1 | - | CASSLVAGTYNEQFF
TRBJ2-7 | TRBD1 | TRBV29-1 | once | CSVEKGTGTYEQYF
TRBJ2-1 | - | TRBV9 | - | CASSINSYNEQFF
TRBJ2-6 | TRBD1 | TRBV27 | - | CASSSLGQISSGANVLTF
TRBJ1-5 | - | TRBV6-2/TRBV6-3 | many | CASSHGRGGIYSNQPQHF
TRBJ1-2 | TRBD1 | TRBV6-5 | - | CASSYGLGQGLWGYTF
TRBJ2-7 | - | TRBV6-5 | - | CASSYSFRGGIYEQYF
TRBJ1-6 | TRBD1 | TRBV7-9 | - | CASSGQGAPNSPLHF
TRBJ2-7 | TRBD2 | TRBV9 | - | CASSVAPTRGDSSYEQYF
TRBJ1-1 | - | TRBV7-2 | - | CASSFAGNTGAEAFF
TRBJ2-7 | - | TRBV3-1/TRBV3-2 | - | CASSLAGGSYEQYF
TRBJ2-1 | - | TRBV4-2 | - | CASSPEVSRNEQFF
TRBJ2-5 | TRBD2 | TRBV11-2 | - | CASSLGSGRGETQYF